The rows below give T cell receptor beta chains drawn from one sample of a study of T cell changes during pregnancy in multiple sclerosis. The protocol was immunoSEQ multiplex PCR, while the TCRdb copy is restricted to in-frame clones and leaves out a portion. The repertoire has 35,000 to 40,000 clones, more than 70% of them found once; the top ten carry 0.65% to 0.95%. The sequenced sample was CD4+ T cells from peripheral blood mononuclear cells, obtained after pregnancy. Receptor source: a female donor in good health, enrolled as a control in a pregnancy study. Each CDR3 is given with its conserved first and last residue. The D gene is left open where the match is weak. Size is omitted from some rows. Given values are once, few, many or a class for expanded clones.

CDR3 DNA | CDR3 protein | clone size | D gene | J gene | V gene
TGTGCCAGCAGCTACCTAGCGGGAGGGTCAGAGACCCAGTACTTC | CASSYLAGGSETQYF | NA | TRBD2 | TRBJ2-5 | TRBV7-9
TGTGCCACTACTTCCCACGAGCAGTACTTC | CATTSHEQYF | NA | NA | TRBJ2-7 | TRBV21-1
TGTGCCAGCAGTTTCTCAGTTGCGAACACTGAAGCTTTCTTT | CASSFSVANTEAFF | NA | NA | TRBJ1-1 | TRBV28
TGTGCCAGCAGTGGGACAGCTTGGGCCTACGAGCAGTACTTC | CASSGTAWAYEQYF | NA | TRBD1 | TRBJ2-7 | TRBV6-6
TGTGCCAGCTCACCACTGGAGGATACGCAGTATTTT | CASSPLEDTQYF | NA | NA | TRBJ2-3 | TRBV18
TGTGCCAGCAGCGTGGCGACTAGCGGGGGGGAAGAGACCCAGTACTTC | CASSVATSGGEETQYF | NA | TRBD2 | TRBJ2-5 | TRBV9
TGTGCCAGCAGTGTCCCGGGACTAGCGGGGGGGACTACAGATACGCAGTATTTT | CASSVPGLAGGTTDTQYF | NA | TRBD2 | TRBJ2-3 | TRBV6-1
TGTGCCACCAGCAGAGATCTCAGGACAGATAATTCACCCCTCCACTTT | CATSRDLRTDNSPLHF | NA | NA | TRBJ1-6 | TRBV15
TGTGCCAGCAGCCCACCAGCGGGAGCTAGTGAGCAGTACTTC | CASSPPAGASEQYF | NA | TRBD2 | TRBJ2-7 | TRBV11-2
TGTGCCAGCAGCCCCAGAAGCTCTGGAAACACCATATATTTT | CASSPRSSGNTIYF | NA | NA | TRBJ1-3 | TRBV5-6
TGTGCCTGGAGTGTACCGGCAGGGTTAAAGACCCAGTACTTC | CAWSVPAGLKTQYF | NA | NA | TRBJ2-5 | TRBV30
TGTGCCAGCAGTTACGATTCGACACAATCCTACGAGCAGTACTTC | CASSYDSTQSYEQYF | NA | NA | TRBJ2-7 | TRBV6-5
TGTGCCAGCAGCCTCGGACTAGCGGCCCAAGAGACCCAGTACTTC | CASSLGLAAQETQYF | NA | TRBD2 | TRBJ2-5 | TRBV28
TGTGCCAGCACCCGGGGACAGGCCTACGAGCAGTACTTC | CASTRGQAYEQYF | NA | TRBD1 | TRBJ2-7 | TRBV6-5
TGTGCCAGCAGTTCCCGACAGATTGCGAGCGAAAAACTGTTTTTT | CASSSRQIASEKLFF | NA | NA | TRBJ1-4 | TRBV6-1
TGTGCCAGCAGTTACCAGGGGAATGGGGCCTCTGGGGCCAACGTCCTGACTTTC | CASSYQGNGASGANVLTF | few | NA | TRBJ2-6 | TRBV7-7
TGCGCCAGCAGCTTGGCCGCAGGGGAGAACTATGGCTACACCTTC | CASSLAAGENYGYTF | NA | NA | TRBJ1-2 | TRBV5-1
TGTGCCATCAGTGAAACAGGGGAAGCTTTCTTT | CAISETGEAFF | NA | NA | TRBJ1-1 | TRBV10-3
TGTGCCAGCAGCTTAGGACTCAGCTCCGCTAACTATGGCTACACCTTC | CASSLGLSSANYGYTF | NA | NA | TRBJ1-2 | TRBV5-8
TGTGCCAGCTCACAGGGGAATTCAGCTGGGGCCAACGTCCTGACTTTC | CASSQGNSAGANVLTF | NA | NA | TRBJ2-6 | TRBV18
TGCGCCAGCAGCCAAGGACCTGGGAGCTCCTACGAGCAGTACTTC | CASSQGPGSSYEQYF | NA | NA | TRBJ2-7 | TRBV4-1
TGTGCCAGCAGCTTAGCGGGAGAGATCCAAGAGACCCAGTACTTC | CASSLAGEIQETQYF | NA | NA | TRBJ2-5 | TRBV7-2
TGTGCCAGCAGCTTAGAGATCGGCGGGTCCCAAGAGACCCAGTACTTC | CASSLEIGGSQETQYF | NA | NA | TRBJ2-5 | TRBV7-7
TGTGCCATCAGTGAGTCAGCAGGGCTCACTGAAGCTTTCTTT | CAISESAGLTEAFF | few | NA | TRBJ1-1 | TRBV10-3
TGTGCCAGCAGTGGGGGGACAGTTACGGGGGAGACCCAGTACTTC | CASSGGTVTGETQYF | NA | TRBD1 | TRBJ2-5 | TRBV6-1
TGCAGCGTTGAGGTCCTGGGGGCAGGGCCTACGAGCTCCTACGAGCAGTACTTC | CSVEVLGAGPTSSYEQYF | few | NA | TRBJ2-7 | TRBV29-1
TGTGCCAGTAGTCCCCGGACAGATATGGAGACCCAGTACTTC | CASSPRTDMETQYF | NA | NA | TRBJ2-5 | TRBV19
TGTGCCAGCAAACAGGGGGGCATTTATTATGGCTACACCTTC | CASKQGGIYYGYTF | once | TRBD1 | TRBJ1-2 | TRBV2
TGTGCCAGCAGCTTCGACAGGGCCCGGAAGAGTGAAAAACTGTTTTTT | CASSFDRARKSEKLFF | NA | TRBD1 | TRBJ1-4 | TRBV13
TGTGCCAGTAGGGGGGACAGGCATAACTATGGCTACACCTTC | CASRGDRHNYGYTF | NA | TRBD1 | TRBJ1-2 | TRBV19
TGTGCCAGCAGACCCGACAGGGGGCTAATTGTAAGCAATCAGCCCCAGCATTTT | CASRPDRGLIVSNQPQHF | once | TRBD1 | TRBJ1-5 | TRBV28
TGTGCCAGCAGCCGGGTGAACACTGAAGCTTTCTTT | CASSRVNTEAFF | NA | NA | TRBJ1-1 | TRBV6-5
TGTGCCAGCAGACGCGGACAGTCCCAAGAGACCCAGTACTTC | CASRRGQSQETQYF | NA | NA | TRBJ2-5 | TRBV6-5
TGTGCCAGCAGCTTAATACCTAGCGGAGATGAGCAGTACTTC | CASSLIPSGDEQYF | NA | TRBD2 | TRBJ2-7 | TRBV11-2
TGTGCCAGCAGTCATCGACAGGGGTCGAACACTGAAGCTTTCTTT | CASSHRQGSNTEAFF | NA | TRBD1 | TRBJ1-1 | TRBV27